The next 18 T cell receptor beta chains were all read from a single sample in a study of T-cell reconstitution after alpha-beta-depleted transplantation in children. The TCRbeta library incorporated unique molecular identifiers. TCRdb fed the PCR reads into MiXCR, producing one record per CDR3 protein. The table records a few hundred thousand distinct CDR3 sequences, around 13% of them present only once. Sequenced here: PBMCs, mostly from graft donor cells, sampled 360 days after TCRalphabeta/CD19-depleted stem cell transplant. These receptors were taken from a male patient between 10 and 17 years old who had a stem cell transplant for acute myeloid leukemia, so the T cells may come from the graft donor.

This chain's CDR3 is CASSLFGEAFF. In DNA, the CDR3 is TGTGCCAGCAGTTTATTCGGGGAAGCTTTCTTT. The rearrangement links TRBV12-3 or TRBV12-4 to TRBJ1-1; no clear D gene. The germline V and J ends were trimmed by 2 bases and 8 bases, with 6 bases remaining between them. This CDR3 comprises 11 residues.

This clonotype was counted a few times. The chain couples TRBV20-1 to TRBJ2-1, with D perhaps TRBD2 (6 bases). The CDR3 sequence is 16 residues long. Trimming took off 3 bases at V and 2 bases at J, with 17 bases between the two ends. The germline V gene has CDR1 DFQATT and CDR2 SNEGSKA (reference sequence). The CDR3 DNA sequence: TGCAGTGCTAGTCGCGGGGAGGACCTAACCTACAATGAGCAGTTCTTC. Translation: CSASRGEDLTYNEQFF.

Ten or more counts support this clonotype. The chain employs TRBV18 and TRBJ2-1; no definite D call. Trimming shortened V by 0 bases and J by 6 bases, and 9 bases separated the two germline ends. The germline CDR1 and CDR2 sequences are KGHSH and LQKENI. This CDR3 is 14 amino acids long. The chain's CDR3 is CASSPPFAFNEQFF. Here the CDR3 DNA reads TGTGCCAGCTCACCACCGTTCGCCTTCAATGAGCAGTTCTTC.

The chain employs TRBV20-1 and TRBJ2-2; 14 nucleotides agree with TRBD2. Germline V CDR1 and CDR2: DFQATT, SNEGSKA (reference sequence). After removal of 0 bases from V and 7 bases from J, the junction contained 16 bases not matched to a gene. The length of the CDR3 is 20 residues. The CDR3 region is CSARDLSETSGRVKGGELFF. The CDR3 DNA is TGCAGTGCTAGAGATCTGAGCGAGACTAGCGGGAGGGTTAAAGGCGGGGAGCTGTTTTTT.

The chain has TRBV12-3 or TRBV12-4 and TRBJ2-1, with 7 bases fitting TRBD1. Germline trimming cut 4 bases from V and 9 bases from J; bases unmatched to any gene: 6. The CDR3 runs 13 residues. CDR3 DNA: TGTGCCAGCAGTTATAAGGGGGCGGGTGAGCAGTTCTTC. It codes for CASSYKGAGEQFF.

J is TRBJ2-7 and V is TRBV6-2 or TRBV6-3; tentative D call: TRBD1 (5 bases). Germline CDR1 reads MNHEY; CDR2 reads SVGEGT. The V end was cut by 2 bases, the J end by 3 bases, with 5 bases between. The CDR3 extends over 12 amino acids. Here the CDR3 reads CASSYTGYEQYF. CDR3 nucleotide sequence: TGTGCCAGCAGTTACACAGGCTACGAGCAGTACTTC.

This chain links TRBV20-1 with TRBJ2-1; 10 bases are shared with TRBD2. The germline V gene encodes CDR1 DFQATT and CDR2 SNEGSKA (reference sequence). This CDR3 contains 16 residues. V gave up 0 bases and J gave up 12 bases; unmatched junction bases: 14. In nucleotides, the CDR3 is TGCAGTGCTAGAGATAGACCGAAAGCGGGAGGGCCGGCGCAGTTCTTC. Its protein is CSARDRPKAGGPAQFF.

The rearrangement uses TRBV28 and TRBJ2-3; perhaps TRBD2 as D (6 bases). Germline V gives CDR1 MDHEN, CDR2 SYDVKM. Trimming removed 8 bases from V and 3 bases from J, with 18 bases in between. The CDR3 covers 15 residues. DNA for the CDR3: TGTGCCAGCCAATTTTCGGGAGTCGGTACAGATACGCAGTATTTT. This gives the protein CASQFSGVGTDTQYF.

The chain links TRBV27 to TRBJ2-5; D remains unclear. CDR1 is MNHEY, CDR2 SMNVEV, per germline (reference sequence). The CDR3 spans 12 residues. V was shortened by 0 bases and J by 7 bases, with 6 bases between the two germline ends. CDR3 protein: CASSLSTGTQYF. The CDR3 DNA reads as TGTGCCAGCAGTTTATCGACTGGGACCCAGTACTTC.

The rearrangement links TRBV25-1 to TRBJ2-3; no clear D gene. V lost 4 bases and J lost 0, with 17 bases in between. Germline lookup yields CDR1 MGHDK and CDR2 SYGVNS. The length of the CDR3 is 17 residues. The CDR3 spells CASSASLGLSSTDTQYF. The CDR3 DNA reads as TGTGCCAGCAGTGCCTCTCTGGGGTTATCTAGCACAGATACGCAGTATTTT. The complete variable domain, with remaining parts taken from reference TRBV25-1 and TRBJ2-3, reads EADIYQTPRYLVIGTGKKITLECSQTMGHDKMYWYQQDPGMELHLIHYSYGVNSTEKGDLSSESTVSRIRTEHFPLTLESARPSHTSQYLCASSASLGLSSTDTQYFGPGTRLTVL.

This clonotype was detected a few times. The chain carries TRBV5-1 and TRBJ2-4; 7 bases agree with TRBD1. The CDR3 has 14 residues. Germline V gives CDR1 SGHRS, CDR2 YFSETQ. V was pared by 4 bases and J by 6 bases, with 7 bases of the junction left unmatched. CDR3 bases: TGCGCCAGCAGCCCGGACAGGCCCATAAACATTCAGTACTTC. Encoded protein: CASSPDRPINIQYF.

In DNA, the CDR3 is TGTGCCAGCAGCTTAGTGGGGGCCATCTACGAGCAGTACTTC. Translating it yields CASSLVGAIYEQYF. This rearrangement joins TRBV11-1 to TRBJ2-7, with a weak D call TRBD1 (6 bases). The CDR3 contains 14 residues. Germline values: CDR1 SGHAT, CDR2 FQDESV (reference sequence). V shed 1 base and J shed 3 bases, with 10 bases lying between them.

The rearrangement joins TRBV11-2 to TRBJ2-7; no reliable D call. Per germline, CDR1 SGHAT and CDR2 FQNNGV. Deletions cut 1 base from V and 2 bases from J, with 9 bases between. The CDR3 contains 14 residues. The CDR3 DNA follows: TGTGCCAGCAGCTTAGTACCTTTCACCTACGAGCAGTACTTC. The encoded protein is CASSLVPFTYEQYF.

The chain joins TRBV30 to TRBJ2-1; 11 bases are a match to TRBD2. This CDR3 has 13 residues. Germline V gene sequence: CDR1 GTSNPN, CDR2 SVGIG (reference sequence). V was pared by 8 bases and J by 8 bases, with 8 bases of the junction left unmatched. In nucleotides, the CDR3 is TGTGCCGGGGCCGGGACTAGCGGCTATGAGCAGTTCTTC. It yields the protein CAGAGTSGYEQFF.

The chain links TRBV2 to TRBJ2-5; maybe TRBD1 (5 bases). Trimming left V 3 bases short and J 7 bases short, with 12 bases between. CDR3 length: 13 amino acids. Germline loops: CDR1 SNHLY, CDR2 FYNNEI. The CDR3 protein is CASSDQTQGTQYF. The DNA of the CDR3 is TGTGCCAGCAGTGACCAGACGCAGGGGACCCAGTACTTC.

This chain links TRBV29-1 with TRBJ1-2; D may be TRBD1 (5 bases). Germline CDR1 reads SQVTM; CDR2 reads ANQGSEA. With 4 bases removed from V and 7 bases from J, the gap between germline ends came to 10 bases. The CDR3 contains 11 residues. The CDR3 DNA is TGCAGCGTTGGGGGGGAGGGTGGCTACACCTTC. This gives the protein CSVGGEGGYTF.

This clonotype was observed a few times. This chain connects TRBV12-3 or TRBV12-4 to TRBJ2-7; 11 bases are shared with TRBD1. The CDR3 runs 15 residues. After removal of 6 bases from V and 3 bases from J, the junction contained 7 bases not matched to a gene. CDR3 DNA sequence: TGTGCCAGCAGCATCCCGGGACAGGGGGTCTACGAGCAGTACTTC. Encoded protein: CASSIPGQGVYEQYF.

This sequence joins TRBV24-1 and TRBJ2-2, with 7 bases identical to TRBD1. The J segment lost 5 bases and the V segment lost 4 bases, leaving 12 bases of the junction unmatched. Germline CDR1 and CDR2: KGHDR and SFDVKD. There are 17 residues in the CDR3. In nucleotides, the CDR3 is TGTGCCACCAGTGAAGCCGACAGGGTGGGTCGAACCGGGGAGCTGTTTTTT. Its protein is CATSEADRVGRTGELFF.